This T cell receptor (beta chain) was found in a study of early T cells in non-severe SARS-CoV-2 infection. As for the study in general: Unsorted whole blood bulk RNA was sequenced, with unpaired chains.

In the library, individual cDNA molecules carried attached unique molecular identifiers. TCRdb reprocessed the 5' RACE reads with MiXCR, giving one entry per CDR3 protein. This table holds roughly 93,000 distinct CDR3 sequences, 9.5% to 12% found once. With respect to this clonotype: Its antigen is not identified.

V lost 6 bases, J lost 3 bases, and 9 bases lay in between. Germline lookup yields CDR1 SGHVS and CDR2 FQNEAQ. CDR3 length equals 13 residues. Points from the study as a whole: VDJdb-based matching was biased toward anti-spike CD8 responses and missed private and CD4 specificities.

The sequenced material came from whole blood. The chain uses TRBV7-8 and TRBJ2-1; a possible D gene is TRBD1 (6 bases). The clonotype comes from an adult who was a healthcare worker with PCR-confirmed SARS-CoV-2 infection or an uninfected control (not recorded which). The CDR3 sequence: CASRWTVYNEQFF. The CDR3 DNA is TGTGCCAGCAGGTGGACAGTCTACAATGAGCAGTTCTTC.